Listed below are T cell receptor beta chains from one sample, sequenced in a study of human T cells and chemical hapten exposure. TCRdb passed the RACE reads through MiXCR, listing each CDR3 protein once. The sample contains over 70,000 distinct CDR3 sequences, 9.5% to 13% of which appear only once. The sample was whole blood, taken in connection with sensitization to the hapten diphenylcyclopropenone (DPC). These receptor sequences come from a woman in her thirties with alopecia areata. Some clones in this sample may be carry-over from other donors' samples. Both conserved end residues are part of each CDR3. The order of the fields is V gene, clone size, J gene, D gene, CDR3 protein. D genes are given only for firm matches. Rows give clone size only sometimes, using once, few, many, or a class for an expanded clone.

TRBV7-3,few,TRBJ2-3,.,CASSETSLDTQYF
TRBV20-1,many,TRBJ2-7,TRBD1,CSARAPDRDHEQYF
TRBV10-3,many,TRBJ1-5,.,CAISADNQPQHF
TRBV6-6,many,TRBJ2-5,.,CASSSGLNQRETQYF
TRBV12-3/TRBV12-4,many,TRBJ2-4,.,CATLEGGRNIQYF
TRBV10-1,many,TRBJ1-1,.,CASSRQQVTEAFF
TRBV29-1,few,TRBJ2-1,.,CSVPGTLSSYNEQFF
TRBV6-5,many,TRBJ2-2,TRBD2,CASSYGALAEPPGELFF
TRBV5-4,.,TRBJ1-4,TRBD1,CASSRTGAAEKLFF
TRBV20-1,many,TRBJ2-3,.,CSARVASTDTQYF
TRBV7-6,.,TRBJ2-3,TRBD2,CASSEGTSPDTQYF
TRBV4-1,few,TRBJ1-4,.,CASSQEARGIEEKLFF
TRBV12-3/TRBV12-4,few,TRBJ2-1,.,CASSPGLAWEQFF
TRBV28,few,TRBJ2-1,.,CASSPRTWEARNEQFF
TRBV18,many,TRBJ1-1,.,CASSPKAEGGGAFF
TRBV5-1,.,TRBJ2-5,.,CASSPSPTHFGETQYF
TRBV30,many,TRBJ2-7,.,CAWGRRYEQYF
TRBV20-1,few,TRBJ1-1,.,CSASGPWGHTEAFF
TRBV6-1,many,TRBJ2-1,.,CASSESSHNEQFF
TRBV28,.,TRBJ2-1,TRBD2,CASSPGLAGGTYNEQFF
TRBV10-3,.,TRBJ2-3,.,CAIRLADTQYF
TRBV28,few,TRBJ2-1,TRBD1,CASTEGAAYNEQFF
TRBV6-2/TRBV6-3,many,TRBJ2-3,.,CASGRQGSTSTDTQYF
TRBV4-2,.,TRBJ2-6,TRBD1,CASSRGGLGANVLTF
TRBV28,many,TRBJ2-3,.,CAIVGDSTDTQYF
TRBV12-3/TRBV12-4,few,TRBJ2-3,.,CASSPDSPDTQYF
TRBV7-9,many,TRBJ1-2,.,CASTHVGRANYGYTF
TRBV5-5,few,TRBJ1-6,.,CASSTDSSSYNSPLHF
TRBV28,.,TRBJ1-2,.,CASSLGTTVYGYTF
TRBV28,once,TRBJ2-7,.,CASSRSGTESREQYF
TRBV28,many,TRBJ1-5,TRBD1,CASIGDRGRHF
TRBV3-1,few,TRBJ1-6,TRBD1,CASSQAGTGAGTPLHF
TRBV4-1,.,TRBJ2-1,TRBD2,CASSQVYSGGAGEQFF
TRBV4-2,many,TRBJ2-1,TRBD2,CASSQDPSGKRNEQFF
TRBV6-2/TRBV6-3,many,TRBJ2-7,TRBD2,CASRRGLAGDNYEQYF
TRBV20-1,many,TRBJ2-1,.,CSVPGLVPFEQFF
TRBV6-1,many,TRBJ1-2,.,CASSEQAGYGYTF
TRBV7-9,many,TRBJ2-1,.,CASSLVSAGDNEQFF
TRBV5-4,.,TRBJ2-6,.,CASSHSGANVLTF
TRBV28,.,TRBJ2-3,.,CASSLGVHSGTDTQYF
TRBV29-1,.,TRBJ2-5,.,CSVEASRGETQYF
TRBV5-1,few,TRBJ2-5,TRBD1,CASSSGQGRTETQYF
TRBV20-1,few,TRBJ2-7,TRBD2,CSARSPAGVNEQYF
TRBV20-1,.,TRBJ2-1,.,CSARDRREQFF
TRBV4-1,few,TRBJ2-7,.,CASSQQGSSYEQYF